This T cell receptor beta chain was sequenced for a study of T cells in Graves' hyperthyroidism and ophthalmopathy. Whole-study results and caveats: Ophthalmopathy was model-predicted a median about 6 months pre-onset. Through a model of 13 V-J features, ophthalmopathy was separated from stable hyperthyroidism. Most thyroid clonotypes that were expanded above 0.001 also turned up in blood.

Amplified TCR beta CDR3 regions derived from RNA transcripts. A first-round RT-PCR of the TCR CDR3 used the HTBI primer set. TCRdb used MiXCR to reprocess the multiplex PCR reads, holding one entry per CDR3 protein. Here the sample spans roughly 500,000 distinct CDR3 sequences, 16% being singletons. Every diagnosis used clinical symptoms, serum thyroxine and TRAb, thyroid ultrasound and orbital computed tomography. On this clonotype itself: The antigen remains undetermined.

Germline V gives CDR1 SSHAT, CDR2 FNYEAQ (reference sequence). V was pared by 0 bases and J by 5 bases, with 7 bases of the junction left unmatched. The CDR3 runs 16 residues. The origin of this receptor is a woman between 25 and 40 years old with Graves' ophthalmopathy. The sequencing sample was made of blood. The chain employs TRBV7-7 and TRBJ2-7; TRBD1 aligns across 10 bases. The DNA for the CDR3 is TGTGCCAGCAGCTTAGCCCCGGGACAGGGGATTCACGAGCAGTACTTC. It encodes CASSLAPGQGIHEQYF.